The clone carrying this T cell receptor (beta chain) appeared a few times. The antigen is undetermined. The method was immunoSEQ multiplex PCR; TCRdb's version includes in-frame clones alone and lacks a portion of them. The sample includes over 25,000 clones, roughly 85% seen only once; the top ten take roughly 20%. This sample stems from a study of PD-1 blockade in classical Hodgkin lymphoma. There are 16 residues in the CDR3. In germline, CDR1 is LGHNA, CDR2 YSLEER. Losses at the gene ends were 4 bases for V and 3 bases for J; bases not matched to a gene: 9. Patients all relapsed after autologous stem cell transplantation, and there was variation in brentuximab vedotin exposure. Patients had relapsed/refractory classical Hodgkin lymphoma with complete response, partial response or progressive disease as best response. Study-level points and caveats: Why repertoires differed is undefined; disease activity or prior therapy possibly contributed. TCR diversity rose significantly by C4D1 in CD4+ but not CD8+ cells.

This sequence originates from a human donor with classical Hodgkin lymphoma. The chain uses TRBV4-3 and TRBJ2-1, with 7 bases that match TRBD2. The starting material was peripheral blood mononuclear cells (PBMCs), obtained before the second cycle of nivolumab. CDR3 DNA sequence: TGCGCCAGCAGCCGAAGATCGGGGGGAGTCTACAATGAGCAGTTCTTC. It yields the protein CASSRRSGGVYNEQFF.